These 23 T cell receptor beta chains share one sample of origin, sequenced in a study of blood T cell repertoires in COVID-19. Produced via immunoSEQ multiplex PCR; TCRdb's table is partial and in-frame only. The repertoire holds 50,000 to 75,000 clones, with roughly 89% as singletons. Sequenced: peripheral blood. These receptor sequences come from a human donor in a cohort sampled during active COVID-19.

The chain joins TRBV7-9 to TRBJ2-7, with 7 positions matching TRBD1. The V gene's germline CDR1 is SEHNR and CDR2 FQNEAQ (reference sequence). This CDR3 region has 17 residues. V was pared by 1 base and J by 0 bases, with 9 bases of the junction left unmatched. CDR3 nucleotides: TGTGCCAGCAGCTTAGGCGGAGGACAGGAGCACTCCTACGAGCAGTACTTC. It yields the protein CASSLGGGQEHSYEQYF.

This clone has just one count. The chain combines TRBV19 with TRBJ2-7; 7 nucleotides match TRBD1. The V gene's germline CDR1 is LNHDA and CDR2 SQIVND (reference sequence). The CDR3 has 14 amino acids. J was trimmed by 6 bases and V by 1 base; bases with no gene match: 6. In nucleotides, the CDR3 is TGTGCCAGTAGTATAGTTCAGGGGGTCGCCGAGCAGTACTTC. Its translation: CASSIVQGVAEQYF.

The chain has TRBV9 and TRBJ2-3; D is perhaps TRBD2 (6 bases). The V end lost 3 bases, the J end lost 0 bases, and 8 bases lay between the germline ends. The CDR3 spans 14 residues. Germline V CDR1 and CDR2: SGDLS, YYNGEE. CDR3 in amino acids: CASSAGTSTDTQYF. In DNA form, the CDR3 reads TGTGCCAGCAGCGCTGGGACTAGCACAGATACGCAGTATTTT.

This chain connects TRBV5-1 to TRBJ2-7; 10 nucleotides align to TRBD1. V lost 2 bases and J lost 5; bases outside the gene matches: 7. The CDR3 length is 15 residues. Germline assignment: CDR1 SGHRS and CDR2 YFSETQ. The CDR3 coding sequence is TGCGCCAGCAGCTTCGAGTTGGGGACAGGGGACGAGCAGTACTTC. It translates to CASSFELGTGDEQYF.

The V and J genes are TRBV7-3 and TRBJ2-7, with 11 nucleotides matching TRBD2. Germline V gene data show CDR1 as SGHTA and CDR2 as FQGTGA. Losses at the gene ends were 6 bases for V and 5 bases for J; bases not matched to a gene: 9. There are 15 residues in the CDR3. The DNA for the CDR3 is TGTGCCAGCAGGTCAACTCTAGCGGGAGGACACGAGCAGTACTTC. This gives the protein CASRSTLAGGHEQYF.

CDR3 region: CASSQDLPTEAFF. DNA of the CDR3: TGCGCCAGCAGCCAAGATCTCCCCACTGAAGCTTTCTTT. The V call is TRBV4-3, the J call TRBJ1-1; D is uncertain. This CDR3 has 13 residues. Trimming cost V 0 bases and J 4 bases, with 6 bases left between them. The V gene's germline CDR1 is LGHNA and CDR2 YSLEER.

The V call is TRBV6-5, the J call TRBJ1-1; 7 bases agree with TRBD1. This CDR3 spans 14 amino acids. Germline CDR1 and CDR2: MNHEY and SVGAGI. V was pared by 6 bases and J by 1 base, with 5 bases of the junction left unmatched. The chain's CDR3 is CASSWTGRNTEAFF. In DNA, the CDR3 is TGTGCCAGCAGCTGGACAGGAAGGAACACTGAAGCTTTCTTT.

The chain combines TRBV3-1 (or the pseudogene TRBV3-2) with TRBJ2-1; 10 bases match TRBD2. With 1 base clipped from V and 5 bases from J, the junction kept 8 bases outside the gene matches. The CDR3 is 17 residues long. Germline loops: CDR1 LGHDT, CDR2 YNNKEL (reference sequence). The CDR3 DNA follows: TGTGCCAGCAGCCAAGGGCTAGCGGGGGTATTGCACAATGAGCAGTTCTTC. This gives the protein CASSQGLAGVLHNEQFF.

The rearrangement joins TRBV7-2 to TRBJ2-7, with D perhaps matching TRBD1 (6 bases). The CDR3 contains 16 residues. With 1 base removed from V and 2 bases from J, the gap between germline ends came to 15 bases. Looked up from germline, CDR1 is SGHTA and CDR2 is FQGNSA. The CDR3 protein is CASSLGFRTVTYEQYF. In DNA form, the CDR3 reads TGTGCCAGCAGCTTAGGGTTTCGGACAGTTACCTACGAGCAGTACTTC.

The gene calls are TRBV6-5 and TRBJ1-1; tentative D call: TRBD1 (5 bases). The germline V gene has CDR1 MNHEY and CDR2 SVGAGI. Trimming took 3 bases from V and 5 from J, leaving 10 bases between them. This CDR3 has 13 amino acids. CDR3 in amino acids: CASSYKTGTEAFF. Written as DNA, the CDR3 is TGTGCCAGCAGTTATAAAACAGGAACTGAAGCTTTCTTT.

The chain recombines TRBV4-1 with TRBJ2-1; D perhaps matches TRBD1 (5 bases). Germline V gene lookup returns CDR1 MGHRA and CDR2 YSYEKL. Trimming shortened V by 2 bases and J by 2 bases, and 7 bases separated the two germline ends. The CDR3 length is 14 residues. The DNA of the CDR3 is TGCGCCAGCAGCCAAAAGGACACCTACAATGAGCAGTTCTTC. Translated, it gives CASSQKDTYNEQFF.

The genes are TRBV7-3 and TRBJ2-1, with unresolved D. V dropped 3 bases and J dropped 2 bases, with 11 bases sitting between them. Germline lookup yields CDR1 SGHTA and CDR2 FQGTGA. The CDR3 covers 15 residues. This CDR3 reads CASSLVLVPYNEQFF. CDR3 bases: TGTGCCAGCAGCTTGGTTCTAGTTCCCTACAATGAGCAGTTCTTC.

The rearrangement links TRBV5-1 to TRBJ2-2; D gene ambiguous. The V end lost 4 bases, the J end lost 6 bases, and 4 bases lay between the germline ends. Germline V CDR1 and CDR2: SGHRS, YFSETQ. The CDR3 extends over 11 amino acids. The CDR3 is CASSRAGELFF. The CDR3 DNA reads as TGCGCCAGCAGCCGGGCCGGGGAGCTGTTTTTT.

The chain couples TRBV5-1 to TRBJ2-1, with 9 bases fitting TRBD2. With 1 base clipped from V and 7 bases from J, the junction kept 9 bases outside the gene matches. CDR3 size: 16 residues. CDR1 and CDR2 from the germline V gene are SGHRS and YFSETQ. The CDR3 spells CASSLTASGVGNEQFF. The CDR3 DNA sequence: TGCGCCAGCAGCTTGACGGCTAGCGGGGTCGGAAATGAGCAGTTCTTC.

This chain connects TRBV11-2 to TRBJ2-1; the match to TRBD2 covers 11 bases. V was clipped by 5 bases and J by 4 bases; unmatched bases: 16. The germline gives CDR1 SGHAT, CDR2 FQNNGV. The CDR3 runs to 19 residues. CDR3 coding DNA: TGTGCCAGCAGCGAACCTAGCGGGAGGAGGGGGGGACAATACAATGAGCAGTTCTTC. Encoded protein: CASSEPSGRRGGQYNEQFF.

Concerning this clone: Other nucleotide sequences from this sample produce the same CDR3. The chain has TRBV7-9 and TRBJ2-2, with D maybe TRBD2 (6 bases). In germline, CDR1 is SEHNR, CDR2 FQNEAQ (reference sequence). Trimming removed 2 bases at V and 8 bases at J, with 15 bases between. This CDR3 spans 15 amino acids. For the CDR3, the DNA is TGTGCCAGCAGCTTATCGGGCGGAGGGTGGGGGGAGCTGTTTTTT. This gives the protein CASSLSGGGWGELFF.

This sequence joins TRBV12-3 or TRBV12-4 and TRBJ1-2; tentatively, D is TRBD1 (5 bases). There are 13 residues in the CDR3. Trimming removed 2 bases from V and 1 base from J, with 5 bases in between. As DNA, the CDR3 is TGTGCCAGCAGTTTACAGGGTAACTATGGCTACACCTTC. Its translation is CASSLQGNYGYTF.

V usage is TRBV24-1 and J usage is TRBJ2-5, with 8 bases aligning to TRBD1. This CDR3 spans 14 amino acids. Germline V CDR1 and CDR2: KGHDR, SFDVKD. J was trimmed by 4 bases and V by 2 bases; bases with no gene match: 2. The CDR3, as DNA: TGTGCCACCAGTGATTCCGGGACAGGAGAGACCCAGTACTTC. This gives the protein CATSDSGTGETQYF.

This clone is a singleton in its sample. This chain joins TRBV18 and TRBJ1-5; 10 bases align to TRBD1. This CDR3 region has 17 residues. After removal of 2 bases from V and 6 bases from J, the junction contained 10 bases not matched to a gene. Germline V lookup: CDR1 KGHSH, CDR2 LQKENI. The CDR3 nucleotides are TGTGCCAGCTCACCAGTGTCCGTGGGACAGGGGTTTCAGCCCCAGCATTTT. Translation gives CASSPVSVGQGFQPQHF.

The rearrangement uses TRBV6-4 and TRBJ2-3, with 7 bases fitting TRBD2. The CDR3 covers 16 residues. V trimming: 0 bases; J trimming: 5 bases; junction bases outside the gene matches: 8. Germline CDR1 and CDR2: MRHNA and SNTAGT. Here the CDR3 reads CASSDSMGGYGDTQYF. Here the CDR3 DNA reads TGTGCCAGCAGTGACTCGATGGGAGGGTACGGAGATACGCAGTATTTT.

CDR3 in amino acids: CASTRRGTSGPYNEQFF. CDR3 sequence (DNA): TGTGCCAGCACCCGCCGAGGAACTAGCGGGCCCTACAATGAGCAGTTCTTC. The chain has TRBV2 and TRBJ2-1, with 9 bases that match TRBD2. The V gene's germline CDR1 is SNHLY and CDR2 FYNNEI. This CDR3 is 17 amino acids long. J lost 2 bases, V lost 7 bases, and 12 bases had no gene match. Variable domain in full (rest from reference TRBV2 and TRBJ2-1): EPEVTQTPSHQVTQMGQEVILRCVPISNHLYFYWYRQILGQKVEFLVSFYNNEISEKSEIFDDQFSVERPDGSNFTLKIRSTKLEDSAMYFCASTRRGTSGPYNEQFFGPGTRLTVL.

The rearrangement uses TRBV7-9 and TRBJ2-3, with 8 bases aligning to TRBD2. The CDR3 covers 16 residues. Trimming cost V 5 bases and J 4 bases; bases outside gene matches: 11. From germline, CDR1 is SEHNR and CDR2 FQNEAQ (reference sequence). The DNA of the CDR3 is TGTGCCAGCAGCCGGGGCAGCGGGGGCCTTCCAGATACGCAGTATTTT. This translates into CASSRGSGGLPDTQYF.

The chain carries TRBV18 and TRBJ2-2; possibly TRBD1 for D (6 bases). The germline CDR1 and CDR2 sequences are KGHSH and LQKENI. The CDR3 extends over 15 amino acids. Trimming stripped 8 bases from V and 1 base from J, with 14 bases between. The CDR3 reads CASRLQGGNTGELFF. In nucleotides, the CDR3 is TGTGCCAGCAGGCTACAGGGCGGGAACACCGGGGAGCTGTTTTTT. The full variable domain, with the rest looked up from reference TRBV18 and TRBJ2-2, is NAGVMQNPRHLVRRRGQEARLRCSPMKGHSHVYWYRQLPEEGLKFMVYLQKENIIDESGMPKERFSAEFPKEGPSILRIQQVVRGDSAAYFCASRLQGGNTGELFFGEGSRLTVL.